The next 30 T cell receptor beta chains were all read from a single sample in a study of post-analysis software for immune sequencing data. Study-wide results and caveats: Elevated frequency relative to controls characterized 4 or 5 TRBV segments in patients, TRBV5-6, TRBV5-1 and TRBV20-1 among them.

Researchers reported that TCR beta cDNA libraries carried unique molecular identifiers. Each CDR3 protein gets one entry after TCRdb re-called the PCR reads with MiXCR. Here the sample spans approximately 690,000 distinct CDR3 sequences, approximately 59% being singletons. Antigen specificity for these receptors is unknown. The sample was blood. The receptors come from a girl between 2 and 10 years old with multiple sclerosis.

The J gene is TRBJ2-1, the V gene TRBV10-1; 12 bases match TRBD2. The V gene's germline CDR1 is WNHNN and CDR2 SYGVQD (reference sequence). V gave up 4 bases and J gave up 8 bases; unmatched junction bases: 6. CDR3 length: 15 residues. The CDR3 DNA reads as TGCGCCAGCAGTGTGTCTAGCGGGAGGGCCCATGAGCAGTTCTTC. Translating gives CASSVSSGRAHEQFF.

The rearrangement links TRBV6-5 to TRBJ1-4; D ambiguous. V was cut by 6 bases and J by 0 bases, with 11 bases left in between. Germline V gene sequence: CDR1 MNHEY, CDR2 SVGAGI. The CDR3 runs to 15 residues. The CDR3 here is CASSRFLSTNEKLFF. CDR3 DNA sequence: TGTGCCAGCAGCCGATTTCTATCAACTAATGAAAAACTGTTTTTT.

The J gene is TRBJ2-1, the V gene TRBV5-1; perhaps TRBD1 as D (6 bases). V was pared by 0 bases and J by 8 bases, with 15 bases between. The CDR3 runs 15 residues. Germline CDR1 and CDR2: SGHRS and YFSETQ. In DNA, the CDR3 is TGCGCCAGCAGCTTGGACACAGGGTCAGGGTATGAGCAGTTCTTC. The encoded protein is CASSLDTGSGYEQFF.

This clonotype was observed a few times. This chain connects TRBV4-3 to TRBJ2-1, with D perhaps matching TRBD1 (5 bases). Germline CDR1 reads LGHNA; CDR2 reads YSLEER. The ends were cut back, 2 bases at V and 5 bases at J, with 19 bases in the middle. This CDR3 has 17 residues. The DNA of the CDR3 is TGCGCCAGCAGCCAAAAGTGGGGCACATACTTAGACAATGAGCAGTTCTTC. The encoded protein is CASSQKWGTYLDNEQFF.

This clonotype was observed a single time. The chain joins TRBV12-3 or TRBV12-4 to TRBJ1-2, with D perhaps TRBD1 (6 bases). The V gene lost 5 bases and the J gene lost 4 bases, with 8 bases spanning the gap. The CDR3 extends over 12 amino acids. This CDR3 reads CASSKGGYGYTF. DNA for the CDR3: TGTGCCAGCAGTAAGGGGGGCTATGGCTACACCTTC.

The J gene is TRBJ2-2, the V gene TRBV29-1, with 9 bases that match TRBD1. From germline, CDR1 is SQVTM and CDR2 ANQGSEA. V lost 2 bases, J lost 4 bases, and 5 bases stayed unmatched. CDR3 length equals 15 residues. As DNA, the CDR3 is TGCAGCGTTGAAAGACAGGGGGTGGGCACCGGGGAGCTGTTTTTT. Translating it yields CSVERQGVGTGELFF.

This clonotype was seen once. The chain carries TRBV20-1 and TRBJ2-1; the match to TRBD2 covers 7 bases. This CDR3 comprises 13 residues. V shed 6 bases, J shed 4 bases, and the junction held 6 bases outside the gene matches. The germline V gene has CDR1 DFQATT and CDR2 SNEGSKA (reference sequence). CDR3 DNA sequence: TGCAGTGCCCCGGGTAGCGGGTACAATGAGCAGTTCTTC. Translated: CSAPGSGYNEQFF.

The V gene is TRBV20-1, the J gene TRBJ1-2; D remains ambiguous. V was pared by 1 base and J by 4 bases, with 7 bases between. Germline V gene data show CDR1 as DFQATT and CDR2 as SNEGSKA (reference sequence). The CDR3 totals 12 residues. CDR3 sequence (DNA): TGCAGTGCTAGAGCATCCAGCTATGGCTACACCTTC. Translating gives CSARASSYGYTF.

V is TRBV6-6 and J is TRBJ1-1; maybe TRBD1 (6 bases). Per the germline V gene, CDR1 is MNHNY and CDR2 is SVGAGI (reference sequence). The CDR3 spans 13 residues. V was cut by 5 bases and J by 5 bases, with 12 bases left in between. Here the CDR3 DNA reads TGTGCCAGCAGTCAAGGGGGGGTTACTGAAGCTTTCTTT. It translates to CASSQGGVTEAFF.

This clonotype was counted once. The chain couples TRBV20-1 to TRBJ2-1; tentative D call: TRBD1 (5 bases). V gave up 2 bases and J gave up 2 bases, with 7 bases separating them. The CDR3 loop spans 13 amino acids. Germline CDR1 and CDR2: DFQATT and SNEGSKA (reference sequence). The CDR3 here is CSARQDTYNEQFF. CDR3 in DNA: TGCAGTGCTAGACAGGACACCTACAATGAGCAGTTCTTC.

This clonotype was found a few times. J is TRBJ2-4 and V is TRBV11-3; perhaps TRBD2 as D (6 bases). The germline V gene has CDR1 SGHNT and CDR2 YENEEA. Trimming left V 6 bases short and J 7 bases short, with 16 bases between. This CDR3 comprises 14 residues. CDR3 bases: TGTGCCAGCAGGAATTCTCTTCGGGGGAACATTCAGTACTTC. It codes for CASRNSLRGNIQYF.

The CDR3 spells CASSVGGGSADTQYF. The CDR3 bases are TGTGCCAGCAGCGTAGGCGGCGGGAGCGCAGATACGCAGTATTTT. The chain carries TRBV9 and TRBJ2-3; 7 bases are shared with TRBD2. Per the germline V gene, CDR1 is SGDLS and CDR2 is YYNGEE. The length of the CDR3 is 15 residues. V lost 0 bases and J lost 4; bases outside the gene matches: 5.

The chain couples TRBV11-2 to TRBJ2-1; D possibly corresponds to TRBD2 (6 bases). CDR1 SGHAT and CDR2 FQNNGV come from the germline V gene. The CDR3 runs to 16 residues. V was clipped by 6 bases and J by 0 bases, with 15 bases between them. CDR3 residues: CASRRPGVSSYNEQFF. In DNA, the CDR3 is TGTGCCAGCAGACGCCCGGGGGTGAGCTCCTACAATGAGCAGTTCTTC.

On this clonotype: One end of the junction is discordant with germline, which a read error may explain. The rearrangement links TRBV29-1 to TRBJ2-4; perhaps TRBD2 as D (6 bases). The CDR3 loop spans 11 amino acids. Germline values: CDR1 SQVTM, CDR2 ANQGSEA. CDR3 nucleotides: TGCAGCGTGGAAGGGACTTACATTCAGTACTTC. Its translation is CSVEGTYIQYF.

This chain links TRBV7-2 with TRBJ2-1; D unresolved. Per germline, CDR1 SGHTA and CDR2 FQGNSA. V lost 5 bases and J 10 bases, leaving 9 bases between the germline ends. The CDR3 is made up of 11 amino acids. CDR3: CASSRLREQFF. The CDR3 DNA sequence: TGTGCCAGCAGCCGTCTGAGGGAGCAGTTCTTC.

This clonotype was recorded only once. The chain has TRBV6-2 or TRBV6-3 and TRBJ2-7, with a weak D call TRBD2 (5 bases). The DNA end is more similar to TRBJ2-4, so the J call may be wrong. The CDR3 runs 14 residues. The germline CDR1 and CDR2 sequences are MNHEY and SVGEGT. The CDR3 nucleotides are TGTGCCAGCAGTTACGCGGGAGCCAAAAACATTCAGTACTTC. It encodes CASSYAGAKNIQYF.

There are a few counts of this clonotype. This chain connects TRBV10-3 to TRBJ2-3; 8 bases line up with TRBD1. Germline CDR1 ENHRY, CDR2 SYGVKD. This CDR3 comprises 14 residues. V was clipped by 5 bases and J by 1 base; unmatched bases: 2. This CDR3 is CAISTTGGTDTQYF. For the CDR3, the DNA is TGTGCCATCAGTACGACAGGGGGCACAGATACGCAGTATTTT.

A few counts support this clonotype. V is TRBV20-1 and J is TRBJ1-2; perhaps TRBD1 as D (6 bases). Looked up from germline, CDR1 is DFQATT and CDR2 is SNEGSKA (reference sequence). Trimming cost V 0 bases and J 3 bases, with 8 bases left between them. CDR3 length: 13 residues. This CDR3 reads CSARDYRDYGYTF. The CDR3 DNA sequence: TGCAGTGCTAGAGATTACAGGGACTATGGCTACACCTTC.

The V and J genes are TRBV4-3 and TRBJ2-6, with D possibly being TRBD2 (5 bases). The CDR3 consists of 18 residues. Germline V gene lookup returns CDR1 LGHNA and CDR2 YSLEER. V was shortened by 0 bases and J by 4 bases, with 16 bases between the two germline ends. CDR3 DNA sequence: TGCGCCAGCAGCCAAGATGATGAGTCGGGGTCAGGGGCCAACGTCCTGACTTTC. Translating it yields CASSQDDESGSGANVLTF.

V is TRBV18 and J is TRBJ2-5; D is perhaps TRBD2 (5 bases). Germline CDR1 is KGHSH and CDR2 is LQKENI. CDR3 length: 16 residues. Trimming stripped 6 bases from V and 1 base from J, with 18 bases between. In nucleotides, the CDR3 is TGTGCCAGCTCCCCTCAGCCTTGGAGGATCCAAGAGACCCAGTACTTC. This sequence encodes CASSPQPWRIQETQYF.

The chain uses TRBV21-1 and TRBJ2-5; no check of the table's D call, TRBD1, against the DNA was made. TRBV21-1 is shown as a pseudogene. The CDR3 loop spans 15 amino acids. In nucleotides, the CDR3 is TGTGCCAGCAGCAAAGTCGGGGACACGGGGGAGACCCAGTACTTC. Encoded protein: CASSKVGDTGETQYF.

The chain joins TRBV5-4 to TRBJ1-6; 7 positions match TRBD1. Trimming removed 1 base from V and 10 bases from J; junction bases left unmatched: 2. The CDR3 runs 13 residues. The germline V gene encodes CDR1 SGHNT and CDR2 YYREEE (reference sequence). CDR3 residues: CASSLPGGSPLHF. CDR3 DNA sequence: TGTGCCAGCAGCTTGCCAGGGGGATCACCCCTCCACTTT.

The genes are TRBV2 and TRBJ2-3, with 7 nucleotides matching TRBD1. CDR3 length: 15 residues. V was clipped by 4 bases and J by 1 base; unmatched bases: 5. Germline CDR1 is SNHLY and CDR2 is FYNNEI. The DNA of the CDR3 is TGTGCCAGCAGTGCGACAGGGACGGGCACAGATACGCAGTATTTT. Translating gives CASSATGTGTDTQYF.

The chain couples TRBV9 to TRBJ2-2; TRBD1 matches 9 bases. J was trimmed by 4 bases and V by 4 bases; bases with no gene match: 8. Germline-derived CDR1 and CDR2 are SGDLS and YYNGEE. There are 16 residues in the CDR3. CDR3 sequence: CASSPGQGRGTGELFF. The CDR3 bases are TGTGCCAGCAGCCCCGGACAGGGGAGAGGCACCGGGGAGCTGTTTTTT.

This clonotype was detected a few times. The CDR3 here is CASSLEAGGRETQYF. CDR3 nucleotide sequence: TGTGCCAGCAGTTTGGAGGCGGGGGGGAGAGAGACCCAGTACTTC. The V call is TRBV12-3 or TRBV12-4, the J call TRBJ2-5; 9 bases are a match to TRBD2. This CDR3 is 15 amino acids long. V lost 3 bases and J lost 4; bases outside the gene matches: 6.

The rearrangement uses TRBV12-3 or TRBV12-4 and TRBJ2-3; the D gene is possibly TRBD1 (6 bases). The V and J ends lost 4 bases and 2 bases respectively, with 16 bases between them. This CDR3 spans 16 amino acids. CDR3 amino acids: CASSSYRAPSTDTQYF. CDR3 coding DNA: TGTGCCAGCAGTTCCTACAGGGCGCCATCCACAGATACGCAGTATTTT.

The chain couples TRBV29-1 to TRBJ2-1; D is possibly TRBD2 (5 bases). Germline V gene sequence: CDR1 SQVTM, CDR2 ANQGSEA. Trimming removed 5 bases at V and 0 bases at J, with 17 bases between. This CDR3 is 16 amino acids long. In DNA form, the CDR3 reads TGCAGCGTTTCTCCGACTATCCCTAGCTCCTACAATGAGCAGTTCTTC. Protein: CSVSPTIPSSYNEQFF.

The rearrangement links TRBV18 to TRBJ2-5; 10 nucleotides align to TRBD1. The J call may be mistaken, given a closer DNA end match to TRBJ2-7. The CDR3 length is 15 residues. Germline V lookup: CDR1 KGHSH, CDR2 LQKENI. CDR3: CASSRAGTGVDEQYF. As DNA, the CDR3 is TGTGCCAGCTCACGAGCCGGGACAGGGGTCGACGAGCAGTACTTC.

J is TRBJ2-7 and V is TRBV7-8; D assignment may be TRBD1 or TRBD2 (5 bases each). The CDR3 totals 14 residues. Germline assignment: CDR1 SGHVS and CDR2 FQNEAQ. Trimming pared 2 bases from V and 3 bases from J, leaving 11 bases between. The CDR3 region is CASSLWGSSYEQYF. CDR3 sequence (DNA): TGTGCCAGCAGCTTATGGGGGTCTAGCTACGAGCAGTACTTC.

The genes are TRBV20-1 and TRBJ2-5; D perhaps matches TRBD2 (7 bases). The germline V gene encodes CDR1 DFQATT and CDR2 SNEGSKA (reference sequence). This CDR3 is built from 14 residues. Trimming pared 6 bases from V and 4 bases from J, leaving 18 bases between. DNA of the CDR3: TGCAGTGCACGGGGGGCCCTCTTGTCAGAGACCCAGTACTTC. Its protein product is CSARGALLSETQYF.